Only a few counts were recorded for the clone carrying this T cell receptor beta chain. Its antigen is unidentified. The CDR3 consists of 15 residues. Trimming pared 4 bases from V and 8 bases from J, leaving 20 bases between. The data originate from a study of blood T cells in healthy people across ages. Whenever a sample was processed, at least 7 million PBMCs were isolated. Primed by a sample-barcoded 5' primer and a J-beta primer mix, a second PCR proceeded for 7 to 11 cycles. One entry per CDR3 protein, called by TCRdb with MiXCR from the 5' RACE reads. In the table there are 850,000 to 950,000 distinct CDR3 sequences, under 35% of which are singletons. Study findings and constraints: Researchers judged that diversity estimates from one million T cells fell short of true values. Expanded clonotype changes were possibly confounded by unknown donor CMV status. Diversity was higher, and naive CD4+ cells more numerous, in long-lived donors than in aged donors.

What was sequenced was blood. This chain links TRBV12-3 or TRBV12-4 with TRBJ1-2; D is possibly TRBD1 (5 bases). The TCR comes from a woman of 80 years or more in good health. The CDR3 loop is CASSSGSQGLRGYTF. DNA for the CDR3: TGTGCCAGCAGTTCCGGATCCCAGGGCTTAAGGGGCTACACCTTC.